The 12 T cell receptor beta chains reported below all come from one sample, sequenced in a study of blood T cell repertoires in COVID-19. Sequenced by immunoSEQ multiplex PCR; TCRdb stores in-frame clones only, minus some. The sample has some 150,000 clones; approximately 85% are singletons. Input material: peripheral blood. These receptors came from a man aged 60 to 75 with COVID-19, enrolled during active disease.

The V call is TRBV18, the J call TRBJ1-3; TRBD1 matches 7 bases. Germline CDR1 reads KGHSH; CDR2 reads LQKENI. The CDR3 is 13 amino acids. V lost 6 bases, J lost 4 bases, and 3 bases stayed unmatched. CDR3 DNA: TGTGCCAGCTCTCCGGACAGGGGAAACACCATATATTTT. Residues: CASSPDRGNTIYF.

This clone appeared a single time. The V gene is TRBV27, the J gene TRBJ2-1, with 9 bases that match TRBD2. Germline V gene sequence: CDR1 MNHEY, CDR2 SMNVEV (reference sequence). This CDR3 is built from 16 residues. The junction had 7 bases not matched to a gene; V was cut back by 1 base and J by 6 bases. CDR3 sequence: CASSLLGGRVGNEQFF. The CDR3 bases are TGTGCCAGCAGTTTATTAGGCGGGAGGGTGGGCAATGAGCAGTTCTTC.

The J gene is TRBJ1-5, the V gene TRBV5-6; perhaps TRBD1 as D (5 bases). Germline V lookup: CDR1 SGHDT, CDR2 YYEEEE. The ends were cut back, 4 bases at V and 4 bases at J, with 18 bases in the middle. The CDR3 has 16 residues. The CDR3 protein is CASSPGWGRYNQPQHF. CDR3 DNA: TGTGCCAGCAGCCCTGGGTGGGGCAGGTATAATCAGCCCCAGCATTTT. The variable domain in full, with the rest retrieved from reference TRBV5-6 and TRBJ1-5, is DAGVTQSPTHLIKTRGQQVTLRCSPKSGHDTVSWYQQALGQGPQFIFQYYEEEERQRGNFPDRFSGHQFPNYSSELNVNALLLGDSALYLCASSPGWGRYNQPQHFGDGTRLSIL.

The V gene is TRBV7-2, the J gene TRBJ2-3; 7 bases map to TRBD1. The CDR3 totals 14 residues. With 4 bases clipped from V and 5 bases from J, the junction kept 6 bases outside the gene matches. Germline CDR1 is SGHTA and CDR2 is FQGNSA. The CDR3 region is CASSSGQARDTQYF. The CDR3 DNA follows: TGTGCCAGCAGCTCAGGACAGGCAAGAGATACGCAGTATTTT.

This chain links TRBV5-6 with TRBJ1-1, with 7 bases that match TRBD1. V trimming: 1 base; J trimming: 4 bases; junction bases outside the gene matches: 7. Germline V lookup: CDR1 SGHDT, CDR2 YYEEEE. The CDR3 length is 15 residues. CDR3 sequence: CASSLTTGEVTEAFF. The CDR3 nucleotides read TGTGCCAGCAGCTTGACCACAGGGGAGGTCACTGAAGCTTTCTTT.

V and J are TRBV24-1 and TRBJ1-2; 9 bases agree with TRBD1. Germline V gene lookup returns CDR1 KGHDR and CDR2 SFDVKD. Germline trimming cut 4 bases from V and 5 bases from J; bases unmatched to any gene: 4. The CDR3 length is 14 residues. Here the CDR3 DNA reads TGTGCCACCAGTGAGACTGACAGGGGGTATGGCTACACCTTC. It codes for CATSETDRGYGYTF.

The rearrangement links TRBV19 to TRBJ2-2, with D perhaps matching TRBD1 (6 bases). V lost 3 bases and J lost 5, with 13 bases in between. Germline lookup yields CDR1 LNHDA and CDR2 SQIVND (reference sequence). The CDR3 consists of 15 residues. The CDR3: CASSIPRGRTGELFF. DNA for the CDR3: TGTGCCAGTAGTATTCCCAGGGGACGGACCGGGGAGCTGTTTTTT.

The V and J genes are TRBV28 and TRBJ1-2; 9 bases are a match to TRBD1. This CDR3 region has 16 residues. Unmatched junction bases numbered 8, after V lost 5 bases and J lost 1 base. Germline-derived CDR1 and CDR2 are MDHEN and SYDVKM. CDR3 in DNA: TGTGCCAGCAGTACTTACGGACAGGGGCTTAACTATGGCTACACCTTC. This sequence encodes CASSTYGQGLNYGYTF.

The chain is built from TRBV7-9 and TRBJ1-1, with a tentative D call TRBD1 (6 bases). The V gene lost 3 bases and the J gene lost 5 bases, with 13 bases spanning the gap. The germline gives CDR1 SEHNR, CDR2 FQNEAQ (reference sequence). The CDR3 has 14 residues. The CDR3 DNA sequence: TGTGCCAGCAGCTTCCAACCTCAGGGGACTGAAGCTTTCTTT. It yields the protein CASSFQPQGTEAFF.

CDR3 DNA: TGTGCCAGCAGGGGGACAGGGGCTTATCAGCCCCAGCATTTT. Its translation: CASRGTGAYQPQHF. The V call is TRBV27, the J call TRBJ1-5; TRBD1 matches 10 bases. The CDR3 has 14 residues. The V segment lost 6 bases and the J segment 5 bases; nucleotides outside the gene matches: 4. Germline lookup yields CDR1 MNHEY and CDR2 SMNVEV (reference sequence).

The chain carries TRBV19 and TRBJ1-3; 9 nucleotides align to TRBD1. The J segment lost 1 base and the V segment lost 3 bases, leaving 7 bases of the junction unmatched. Germline V gene lookup returns CDR1 LNHDA and CDR2 SQIVND (reference sequence). The length of the CDR3 is 17 residues. The CDR3 here is CASSMLTGGLSGNTIYF. The CDR3 DNA reads TGTGCCAGTAGTATGTTGACAGGGGGATTATCTGGAAACACCATATATTTT.

The chain carries TRBV15 and TRBJ1-6; D call uncertain. Trimming took 0 bases from V and 0 from J, leaving 12 bases between them. Germline V gives CDR1 LNHNV, CDR2 YYDKDF (reference sequence). This CDR3 has 18 residues. CDR3 residues: CATSRDRRGSSYNSPLHF. The CDR3 DNA is TGTGCCACCAGCAGAGATAGGCGGGGAAGCTCCTATAATTCACCCCTCCACTTT.